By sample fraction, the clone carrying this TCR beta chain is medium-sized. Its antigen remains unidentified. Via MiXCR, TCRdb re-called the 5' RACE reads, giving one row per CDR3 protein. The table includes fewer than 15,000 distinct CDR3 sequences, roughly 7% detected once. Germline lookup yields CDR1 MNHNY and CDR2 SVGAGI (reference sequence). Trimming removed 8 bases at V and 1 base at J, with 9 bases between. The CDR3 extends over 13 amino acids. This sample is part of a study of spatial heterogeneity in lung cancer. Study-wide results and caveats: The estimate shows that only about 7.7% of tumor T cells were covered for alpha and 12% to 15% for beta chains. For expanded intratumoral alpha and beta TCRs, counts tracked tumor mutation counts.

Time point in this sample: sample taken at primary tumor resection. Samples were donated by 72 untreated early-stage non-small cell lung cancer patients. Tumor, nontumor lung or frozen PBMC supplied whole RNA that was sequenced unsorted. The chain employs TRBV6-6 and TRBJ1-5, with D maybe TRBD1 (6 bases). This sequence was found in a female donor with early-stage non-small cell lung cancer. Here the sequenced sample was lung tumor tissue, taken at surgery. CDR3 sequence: CASGGPSNQPQHF. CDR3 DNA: TGTGCCAGCGGGGGGCCGAGCAATCAGCCCCAGCATTTT.